A selection of T cell receptor beta chains follows, all from one sample in a study of beta chain features in type 1 diabetes. Produced via immunoSEQ multiplex PCR; TCRdb's table is partial and in-frame only. The data hold 300,000 to 350,000 clones, with roughly 15% observed a single time. Sequencing used central memory CD4+ T cells from blood. The source of these receptors is a man younger than 45 in good health. CDR3s include the opening cysteine and the closing phenylalanine or tryptophan. D genes are given only for firm matches. Only part of the rows carry a size: once, few, many, or a class if the clone is expanded.

J gene: TRBJ1-6; D gene: TRBD1; clone size: .; V gene: TRBV7-2; CDR3 DNA: TGTGCCAGCAGCATTGACAGGGGGGATAATTCACCCCTCCACTTT; CDR3 protein: CASSIDRGDNSPLHF
J gene: TRBJ1-2; D gene: .; clone size: few; V gene: TRBV29-1; CDR3 DNA: TGCAGCCTTTCGACAGGCTCTTGGGGCGCTTCTGGCTACACCTTC; CDR3 protein: CSLSTGSWGASGYTF
J gene: TRBJ1-2; D gene: .; clone size: .; V gene: TRBV27; CDR3 DNA: TGTGCCAGCAGTTTGGGCAGCCCTAACTATGGCTACACCTTC; CDR3 protein: CASSLGSPNYGYTF
J gene: TRBJ2-3; D gene: .; clone size: many; V gene: TRBV7-9; CDR3 DNA: TGTGCCAGCAGCTTCGGGTGGGCGGATAGCACAGATACGCAGTATTTT; CDR3 protein: CASSFGWADSTDTQYF
J gene: TRBJ2-1; D gene: TRBD1; clone size: .; V gene: TRBV5-4; CDR3 DNA: TGTGCCAGCAGCTTGGTGCCGGGACAGGGGGCGGAGGAGCAGTTCTTC; CDR3 protein: CASSLVPGQGAEEQFF
J gene: TRBJ1-3; D gene: .; clone size: .; V gene: TRBV9; CDR3 DNA: TGTGCCAGCACCAGGGGCAATGAAGACACCATATATTTT; CDR3 protein: CASTRGNEDTIYF
J gene: TRBJ2-5; D gene: .; clone size: .; V gene: TRBV7-2; CDR3 DNA: TGTGCCAGCAGCTTAGGATCCCAAGAGACCCAGTACTTC; CDR3 protein: CASSLGSQETQYF
J gene: TRBJ1-1; D gene: .; clone size: .; V gene: TRBV6-6; CDR3 DNA: TGTGCCAGCAGTTCACAGCGGACTATCCAAGCTTTCTTT; CDR3 protein: CASSSQRTIQAFF
J gene: TRBJ2-1; D gene: .; clone size: many; V gene: TRBV4-1; CDR3 DNA: TGCGCCAGCAGCCAAGATCGGGAATATAGCGATTCCTCCTACAATGAGCAGTTCTTC; CDR3 protein: CASSQDREYSDSSYNEQFF
J gene: TRBJ2-1; D gene: TRBD2; clone size: .; V gene: TRBV7-2; CDR3 DNA: TGTGCCAGCAGCTTAGCGCTAGCGGGAGGTAAGCAGTTCTTC; CDR3 protein: CASSLALAGGKQFF
J gene: TRBJ1-1; D gene: .; clone size: .; V gene: TRBV7-9; CDR3 DNA: TGTGCCAGCAGCCCTAGAGAGGGAAGAACTGAAGCTTTCTTT; CDR3 protein: CASSPREGRTEAFF
J gene: TRBJ1-1; D gene: TRBD1; clone size: few; V gene: TRBV5-1; CDR3 DNA: TGCGCCAGCAGCTTACAACCCGGGACAGTTAACACTGAAGCTTTCTTT; CDR3 protein: CASSLQPGTVNTEAFF
J gene: TRBJ2-2; D gene: .; clone size: few; V gene: TRBV5-6; CDR3 DNA: TGTGCCAGCATCCCGGGAGTATCGACCTACACCGGGGAGCTGTTTTTT; CDR3 protein: CASIPGVSTYTGELFF
J gene: TRBJ2-5; D gene: .; clone size: few; V gene: TRBV7-2; CDR3 DNA: TGTGCCAGCAGCTTACACGAGACCCAGTACTTC; CDR3 protein: CASSLHETQYF
J gene: TRBJ2-1; D gene: TRBD2; clone size: .; V gene: TRBV2; CDR3 DNA: TGTGCCAGCAGTGAAGCGGGAGGGAGCTCCTACAATGAGCAGTTCTTC; CDR3 protein: CASSEAGGSSYNEQFF
J gene: TRBJ2-1; D gene: TRBD2; clone size: .; V gene: TRBV25-1; CDR3 DNA: TGTGCCAGCAGTGACACTAGCGGGAGGGCTTCCTACAATGAGCAGTTCTTC; CDR3 protein: CASSDTSGRASYNEQFF
J gene: TRBJ2-7; D gene: .; clone size: .; V gene: TRBV6-1; CDR3 DNA: TGTGCCAGCAGCCGGGAAATTGGGCCCTACGAGCAGTACTTC; CDR3 protein: CASSREIGPYEQYF
J gene: TRBJ2-2; D gene: .; clone size: many; V gene: TRBV28; CDR3 DNA: TGTGCCAGCAGCCCTGCGGGGCCCCTCGGGGAGCTGTTTTTT; CDR3 protein: CASSPAGPLGELFF
J gene: TRBJ1-1; D gene: .; clone size: few; V gene: TRBV21-1; CDR3 DNA: TGTGCCAGCAGCGCCCGGGAGGACACTGAAGCTTTCTTT; CDR3 protein: CASSAREDTEAFF
J gene: TRBJ2-1; D gene: .; clone size: few; V gene: TRBV7-2; CDR3 DNA: TGTGCCAGCACCTTAGAGGGCCGACACTCCCACAATGAGCAGTTCTTC; CDR3 protein: CASTLEGRHSHNEQFF
J gene: TRBJ2-5; D gene: .; clone size: .; V gene: TRBV2; CDR3 DNA: TGTGCCAGCAGTGAATTGTTAGAGACCCAGTACTTC; CDR3 protein: CASSELLETQYF
J gene: TRBJ1-1; D gene: .; clone size: few; V gene: TRBV7-9; CDR3 DNA: TGTGCCAGCAGCTTAGCGTGGGGGTTGGCGGCTTTCTTT; CDR3 protein: CASSLAWGLAAFF
J gene: TRBJ1-2; D gene: TRBD1; clone size: .; V gene: TRBV2; CDR3 DNA: TGTGCCAGCAGCTCGGGACAGGGGGTTCGTGCTAACTATGGCTACACCTTC; CDR3 protein: CASSSGQGVRANYGYTF
J gene: TRBJ2-1; D gene: .; clone size: .; V gene: TRBV9; CDR3 DNA: TGTGCCAGCAGCCCGCGGGACGGTTACAATGAGCAGTTCTTC; CDR3 protein: CASSPRDGYNEQFF
J gene: TRBJ2-3; D gene: TRBD2; clone size: few; V gene: TRBV27; CDR3 DNA: TGTGCCGCCTCCTTACGGGGGGGAGATACGCAGTATTTT; CDR3 protein: CAASLRGGDTQYF
J gene: TRBJ2-5; D gene: .; clone size: few; V gene: TRBV29-1; CDR3 DNA: TGCAGCGCTGGGACGGAGACCCAGTACTTC; CDR3 protein: CSAGTETQYF
J gene: TRBJ1-1; D gene: .; clone size: .; V gene: TRBV7-8; CDR3 DNA: TGTGCCAGCAGTTCCCCCCCAGGCCGGATAAACACTGAAGCTTTCTTT; CDR3 protein: CASSSPPGRINTEAFF
J gene: TRBJ1-1; D gene: TRBD1; clone size: many; V gene: TRBV18; CDR3 DNA: TGTGCCAGCTCACTCGGGACAGCTGAAGCTTTCTTT; CDR3 protein: CASSLGTAEAFF
J gene: TRBJ2-5; D gene: .; clone size: .; V gene: TRBV5-4; CDR3 DNA: TGTGCCAGCAGCTTGGAAGCAGCTAAAGGGGAGACCCAGTACTTC; CDR3 protein: CASSLEAAKGETQYF
J gene: TRBJ2-2; D gene: TRBD2; clone size: many; V gene: TRBV5-1; CDR3 DNA: TGCGCCAGCAGCCATAAGTCGGGAGGCACCGGGGAGCTGTTTTTT; CDR3 protein: CASSHKSGGTGELFF
J gene: TRBJ2-7; D gene: TRBD1; clone size: .; V gene: TRBV27; CDR3 DNA: TGTGCCAGCAGTTACGTCCAGGGGGTTACCTACGAGCAGTACTTC; CDR3 protein: CASSYVQGVTYEQYF
J gene: TRBJ1-1; D gene: .; clone size: .; V gene: TRBV5-6; CDR3 DNA: TGTGCCAGCAGCTTTGAGCTCCGGGGCACTGAAGCTTTCTTT; CDR3 protein: CASSFELRGTEAFF
J gene: TRBJ2-3; D gene: TRBD2; clone size: .; V gene: TRBV9; CDR3 DNA: TGTGCCAGCAGCAAGGTCGGGACTAGCGGCACAGATACGCAGTATTTT; CDR3 protein: CASSKVGTSGTDTQYF
J gene: TRBJ1-5; D gene: .; clone size: .; V gene: TRBV4-3; CDR3 DNA: TGCGCCAGCAGCCCACGGACAAGCAATCAGCCCCAGCATTTT; CDR3 protein: CASSPRTSNQPQHF
J gene: TRBJ1-1; D gene: .; clone size: few; V gene: TRBV4-3; CDR3 DNA: TGCGCCAGCAGCCAAGGACCGGGACTCTTCGCTTTCTTT; CDR3 protein: CASSQGPGLFAFF
J gene: TRBJ2-3; D gene: .; clone size: .; V gene: TRBV5-4; CDR3 DNA: TGTGCCAGCAGCCCTAGCACAGATACGCAGTATTTT; CDR3 protein: CASSPSTDTQYF
J gene: TRBJ2-3; D gene: TRBD2; clone size: .; V gene: TRBV4-1; CDR3 DNA: TGCGCCAGCAGCCCTAGCGGATCCACAGATACGCAGTATTTT; CDR3 protein: CASSPSGSTDTQYF
J gene: TRBJ2-1; D gene: .; clone size: .; V gene: TRBV9; CDR3 DNA: TGTGCCAGCAGCGTAGGGACTGGGAATGAGCAGTTCTTC; CDR3 protein: CASSVGTGNEQFF
J gene: TRBJ1-2; D gene: .; clone size: .; V gene: TRBV19; CDR3 DNA: TGTGCCAGTAGTTTCCCGGGGCTGGACTATGGCTACACCTTC; CDR3 protein: CASSFPGLDYGYTF
J gene: TRBJ2-4; D gene: .; clone size: few; V gene: TRBV14; CDR3 DNA: TGTGCCAGCAGCCAAGATCAGGGGTCCCTAGCCAAAAACATTCAGTACTTC; CDR3 protein: CASSQDQGSLAKNIQYF
J gene: TRBJ2-4; D gene: .; clone size: .; V gene: TRBV11-1; CDR3 DNA: TGTGCCAGCAGCTTACAGGGGTTCAAAAACATTCAGTACTTC; CDR3 protein: CASSLQGFKNIQYF
J gene: TRBJ1-1; D gene: .; clone size: few; V gene: TRBV7-3; CDR3 DNA: TGTGCCAGCAGCTTTCGGGTCACTGAAGCTTTCTTT; CDR3 protein: CASSFRVTEAFF
J gene: TRBJ2-5; D gene: TRBD2; clone size: .; V gene: TRBV10-3; CDR3 DNA: TGTGCCATCAGTGTGGCTAGCTCGGGGGGGGAGACCCAGTACTTC; CDR3 protein: CAISVASSGGETQYF
J gene: TRBJ1-2; D gene: .; clone size: few; V gene: TRBV29-1; CDR3 DNA: TGCAGCGCTGCGGTCGCTAACTATGGCTACACCTTC; CDR3 protein: CSAAVANYGYTF
J gene: TRBJ2-3; D gene: TRBD1; clone size: few; V gene: TRBV10-1; CDR3 DNA: TGCGCCAGCAGTTTGGGACAGGGCGCAGATACGCAGTATTTT; CDR3 protein: CASSLGQGADTQYF
J gene: TRBJ2-4; D gene: .; clone size: few; V gene: TRBV27; CDR3 DNA: TGTGCCAGCAGTTTAGTCCGCCCACCCAGGGACATTCAGTACTTC; CDR3 protein: CASSLVRPPRDIQYF
J gene: TRBJ2-5; D gene: TRBD2; clone size: .; V gene: TRBV4-1; CDR3 DNA: TGCGCCAGCAGCCAACTAGGGGCTAGCGGGAGTGGGAAGACCCAGTACTTC; CDR3 protein: CASSQLGASGSGKTQYF
J gene: TRBJ2-5; D gene: TRBD2; clone size: .; V gene: TRBV5-1; CDR3 DNA: TGCGCCAGCAGCTCGGCGCGGGGAGGGCGGGAGACCCAGTACTTC; CDR3 protein: CASSSARGGRETQYF
J gene: TRBJ1-1; D gene: .; clone size: .; V gene: TRBV2; CDR3 DNA: TGTGCCAGCAGAGAGGGACGTGGCACTGAAGCTTTCTTT; CDR3 protein: CASREGRGTEAFF
J gene: TRBJ1-1; D gene: TRBD1; clone size: few; V gene: TRBV5-4; CDR3 DNA: TGTGCCAGCAGCTCCGGACAGGGAAACACTGAAGCTTTCTTT; CDR3 protein: CASSSGQGNTEAFF
J gene: TRBJ2-1; D gene: TRBD1; clone size: few; V gene: TRBV7-8; CDR3 DNA: TGTGCCAGCAGCTTATTAGGTACCGGGACAGCCGCCAATGAGCAGTTCTTC; CDR3 protein: CASSLLGTGTAANEQFF